The rows below give T cell receptor beta chains drawn from one sample of a study of T cell responses to AZD1222 COVID-19 vaccine. Assay used: immunoSEQ multiplex PCR; TCRdb lists only in-frame clones, some missing. The sample holds 54,000 or so clones, 87% seen once. The sequenced sample was peripheral blood, obtained on day 0 of AZD1222 vaccination. All receptors come from an adult in good health. Both conserved end residues are part of each CDR3. D genes are given only for firm matches. Not every row has a clone size; where given, it reads once, few, many or a size class.

clone_size: NA; d_call: TRBD1; v_call: TRBV18; j_call: TRBJ1-6; cdr3_nt: TGTGCCAGCTCATCGGGACAGGCGAATTCACCCCTCCACTTT; cdr3_aa: CASSSGQANSPLHF
clone_size: NA; d_call: TRBD1; v_call: TRBV5-1; j_call: TRBJ2-2; cdr3_nt: TGCGCCAGCAGCTTGGTTAGGGGGCCTGGGGAGCTGTTTTTT; cdr3_aa: CASSLVRGPGELFF
clone_size: NA; d_call: NA; v_call: TRBV5-5; j_call: TRBJ2-7; cdr3_nt: TGTGCCAGCAGCCCGGACAACTACGAGCAGTACTTC; cdr3_aa: CASSPDNYEQYF
clone_size: NA; d_call: NA; v_call: TRBV30; j_call: TRBJ1-2; cdr3_nt: TGTGCCCTGGAAGGGGCTAACTATGGCTACACCTTC; cdr3_aa: CALEGANYGYTF
clone_size: NA; d_call: NA; v_call: TRBV5-4; j_call: TRBJ2-6; cdr3_nt: TGTGCCAGCAGCTTGCAGGGACCTGGGGCCAACGTCCTGACTTTC; cdr3_aa: CASSLQGPGANVLTF
clone_size: NA; d_call: NA; v_call: TRBV5-1; j_call: TRBJ1-4; cdr3_nt: TGCGCCAGCAGTTTGGCCCCGGGGGGAGACGAAAAACTGTTTTTT; cdr3_aa: CASSLAPGGDEKLFF
clone_size: NA; d_call: NA; v_call: TRBV7-2; j_call: TRBJ1-2; cdr3_nt: TGTGCCAGCAGCCCGAACAGGGCGGGCTACACCTTC; cdr3_aa: CASSPNRAGYTF
clone_size: NA; d_call: NA; v_call: TRBV11-2; j_call: TRBJ1-1; cdr3_nt: TGTGCCAGCAGCTCCGGAGAGAACACTGAAGCTTTCTTT; cdr3_aa: CASSSGENTEAFF
clone_size: few; d_call: TRBD1; v_call: TRBV7-2; j_call: TRBJ1-5; cdr3_nt: TGTGCCAGCAGCTTAGTGGCAGGGGGGTCGGGAGATCAGCCCCAGCATTTT; cdr3_aa: CASSLVAGGSGDQPQHF
clone_size: NA; d_call: NA; v_call: TRBV7-9; j_call: TRBJ2-1; cdr3_nt: TGTGCCAGCAGCTTACAACAGGCCGCGGCGCAGTTCTTC; cdr3_aa: CASSLQQAAAQFF
clone_size: NA; d_call: TRBD1; v_call: TRBV19; j_call: TRBJ1-6; cdr3_nt: TGTGCCAGCGGGACAGGGAGAAATTCACCCCTCCACTTT; cdr3_aa: CASGTGRNSPLHF
clone_size: NA; d_call: TRBD1; v_call: TRBV9; j_call: TRBJ1-5; cdr3_nt: TGTGCCAGCAGCGTAGAGGGGGCTCAGCCCCAGCATTTT; cdr3_aa: CASSVEGAQPQHF
clone_size: NA; d_call: TRBD1; v_call: TRBV10-1; j_call: TRBJ1-2; cdr3_nt: TGCGCCAGCAGTGCGGTTTCCAGGGGGAAGTACGGCTACACCTTC; cdr3_aa: CASSAVSRGKYGYTF
clone_size: NA; d_call: TRBD1; v_call: TRBV3-1/TRBV3-2; j_call: TRBJ1-2; cdr3_nt: TGTGCCAGCAGCGACAGGGGGTTCTATGGCTACACCTTC; cdr3_aa: CASSDRGFYGYTF
clone_size: NA; d_call: NA; v_call: TRBV12-3/TRBV12-4; j_call: TRBJ2-7; cdr3_nt: TGTGCCAGCAGTCAGTACCAGGGGTACGAGCAATACTTC; cdr3_aa: CASSQYQGYEQYF
clone_size: NA; d_call: NA; v_call: TRBV27; j_call: TRBJ1-5; cdr3_nt: TGTGCCAGCAGTTTCACAGGTAGCAATCAGCCCCAGCATTTT; cdr3_aa: CASSFTGSNQPQHF
clone_size: NA; d_call: TRBD2; v_call: TRBV6-5; j_call: TRBJ2-1; cdr3_nt: TGTGCCAGCAGACTAAGCGGGGCCGGCAATGAGCAGTTCTTC; cdr3_aa: CASRLSGAGNEQFF
clone_size: NA; d_call: NA; v_call: TRBV3-1/TRBV3-2; j_call: TRBJ1-5; cdr3_nt: TGTGCCAGCAGCCCAGACAGCCGTCAGCCCCAGCATTTT; cdr3_aa: CASSPDSRQPQHF
clone_size: NA; d_call: TRBD2; v_call: TRBV30; j_call: TRBJ2-3; cdr3_nt: TGTGCCTGGAGTGCGAAGCGGGGGGCCCGCACAGATACGCAGTATTTT; cdr3_aa: CAWSAKRGARTDTQYF
clone_size: NA; d_call: NA; v_call: TRBV7-8; j_call: TRBJ1-1; cdr3_nt: TGTGCCAGCAGCTTAGCAGTGGGGAACACTGAAGCTTTCTTT; cdr3_aa: CASSLAVGNTEAFF
clone_size: NA; d_call: TRBD2; v_call: TRBV6-5; j_call: TRBJ2-1; cdr3_nt: TGTGCCAGCAGCCGACTAGCGGGGGGCGTAAATGAGCAGTTCTTC; cdr3_aa: CASSRLAGGVNEQFF
clone_size: NA; d_call: NA; v_call: TRBV5-1; j_call: TRBJ1-2; cdr3_nt: TGCGCCAGCAGCTTTAACAGGGATGGCTACACCTTC; cdr3_aa: CASSFNRDGYTF
clone_size: NA; d_call: NA; v_call: TRBV18; j_call: TRBJ2-7; cdr3_nt: TGTGCCAGCTCACCCCCCGGGGTCTACGAGCAGTACTTC; cdr3_aa: CASSPPGVYEQYF
clone_size: NA; d_call: TRBD1; v_call: TRBV19; j_call: TRBJ2-3; cdr3_nt: TGTGCCAGTAGTCTTGGGGCACCGGGACAGAGTTGGGCAGATACGCAGTATTTT; cdr3_aa: CASSLGAPGQSWADTQYF
clone_size: NA; d_call: NA; v_call: TRBV6-1; j_call: TRBJ1-1; cdr3_nt: TGTGCCAGCAGTGAATACACAGCTTTCTTT; cdr3_aa: CASSEYTAFF
clone_size: NA; d_call: NA; v_call: TRBV7-9; j_call: TRBJ1-1; cdr3_nt: TGTGCCAGCAGCTTAGAAGGGTTTGACACTGAAGCTTTCTTT; cdr3_aa: CASSLEGFDTEAFF
clone_size: NA; d_call: NA; v_call: TRBV29-1; j_call: TRBJ2-3; cdr3_nt: TGCAGCGTTGAGGGGAGCACAGATACGCAGTATTTT; cdr3_aa: CSVEGSTDTQYF
clone_size: NA; d_call: NA; v_call: TRBV18; j_call: TRBJ2-7; cdr3_nt: TGTGCCAGCTCACCACCCTGGACAGATTATTACGAGCAGTACTTC; cdr3_aa: CASSPPWTDYYEQYF
clone_size: NA; d_call: TRBD1; v_call: TRBV9; j_call: TRBJ1-1; cdr3_nt: TGTGCCAGCAGCGTAGAACAGGGGGGGTACATTAGAAGTGGAGCTTTCTTT; cdr3_aa: CASSVEQGGYIRSGAFF
clone_size: NA; d_call: NA; v_call: TRBV25-1; j_call: TRBJ1-2; cdr3_nt: TGTGCCAGCAGTGTCCCCTGGCACACCAGTTGTGGGGATGGCTACACCTTC; cdr3_aa: CASSVPWHTSCGDGYTF
clone_size: NA; d_call: NA; v_call: TRBV28; j_call: TRBJ1-5; cdr3_nt: TGTGCCAGCAGTTTAGAACAGATTAATCAGCCCCAGCATTTT; cdr3_aa: CASSLEQINQPQHF
clone_size: NA; d_call: TRBD1; v_call: TRBV3-1/TRBV3-2; j_call: TRBJ1-5; cdr3_nt: TGTGCCAGCAGCCAAATGGGAGGGGGCGGCAATCAGCCCCAGCATTTT; cdr3_aa: CASSQMGGGGNQPQHF
clone_size: NA; d_call: TRBD1; v_call: TRBV10-3; j_call: TRBJ1-2; cdr3_nt: TGTGCCATCAGTGACAGTGACAGGGGTACGCCTGACTATGGCTACACCTTC; cdr3_aa: CAISDSDRGTPDYGYTF
clone_size: NA; d_call: NA; v_call: TRBV19; j_call: TRBJ1-1; cdr3_nt: TGTGCCAGTAGTATGCTCAGGGCGGCGACTGAAGCTTTCTTT; cdr3_aa: CASSMLRAATEAFF
clone_size: once; d_call: NA; v_call: TRBV6-5; j_call: TRBJ1-1; cdr3_nt: TGTGCCAGCAGGAGACAGCCTAACACTGAAGCTTTCTTT; cdr3_aa: CASRRQPNTEAFF
clone_size: NA; d_call: NA; v_call: TRBV11-2; j_call: TRBJ1-6; cdr3_nt: TGTGCCAGCAGCTTAGCCACCCACAGTCCACCCCTCCACTTT; cdr3_aa: CASSLATHSPPLHF
clone_size: NA; d_call: NA; v_call: TRBV5-1; j_call: TRBJ2-5; cdr3_nt: TGCGCCAGCAGCTTGGCCGTAGGGGAGACCCAGTACTTC; cdr3_aa: CASSLAVGETQYF
clone_size: few; d_call: NA; v_call: TRBV27; j_call: TRBJ1-1; cdr3_nt: TGTGCCAGCAGTTTATCCTGGTTCCCAGTGAACACTGAAGCTTTCTTT; cdr3_aa: CASSLSWFPVNTEAFF
clone_size: NA; d_call: NA; v_call: TRBV2; j_call: TRBJ2-1; cdr3_nt: TGTGCCAGCAGTATCGCCAGGGAGCAGTTCTTC; cdr3_aa: CASSIAREQFF
clone_size: few; d_call: NA; v_call: TRBV18; j_call: TRBJ2-2; cdr3_nt: TGTGCCAGCCTTCCACTACTGCTCACCGGGGAGCTGTTTTTT; cdr3_aa: CASLPLLLTGELFF
clone_size: NA; d_call: NA; v_call: TRBV5-6; j_call: TRBJ2-2; cdr3_nt: TGTGCCAGCAGCGGGGGCATGGAGACCGGGGAGCTGTTTTTT; cdr3_aa: CASSGGMETGELFF
clone_size: NA; d_call: TRBD1; v_call: TRBV3-1/TRBV3-2; j_call: TRBJ2-6; cdr3_nt: TGTGCCAGCAGCCAGCGGACAGGGGGCAGCTCTGGGGCCAACGTCCTGACTTTC; cdr3_aa: CASSQRTGGSSGANVLTF
clone_size: NA; d_call: TRBD2; v_call: TRBV27; j_call: TRBJ2-1; cdr3_nt: TGTGCCAGCAGTCCCTCGTCGGGGGGGTACAATGAGCAGTTCTTC; cdr3_aa: CASSPSSGGYNEQFF
clone_size: NA; d_call: NA; v_call: TRBV4-2; j_call: TRBJ2-5; cdr3_nt: TGTGCCAGCAGCCCAGCCTGGACCGGCGAGGAGACCCAGTACTTC; cdr3_aa: CASSPAWTGEETQYF
clone_size: NA; d_call: NA; v_call: TRBV10-3; j_call: TRBJ2-2; cdr3_nt: TGTGCCATCAGTGAGTTACACTTTGATGGGGGCGCGAACACCGGGGAGCTGTTTTTT; cdr3_aa: CAISELHFDGGANTGELFF
clone_size: NA; d_call: TRBD1; v_call: TRBV30; j_call: TRBJ1-5; cdr3_nt: TGTGCCTGGTCGGGACAGGGAGTCCAGCCCCAGCATTTT; cdr3_aa: CAWSGQGVQPQHF
clone_size: NA; d_call: TRBD2; v_call: TRBV6-5; j_call: TRBJ2-1; cdr3_nt: TGTGCCAGCAGGCGCGGGGGGTTCTACACTGAGCAGTTCTTC; cdr3_aa: CASRRGGFYTEQFF
clone_size: NA; d_call: TRBD1; v_call: TRBV7-2; j_call: TRBJ1-3; cdr3_nt: TGTGCCAGCAGCTTAGGGGGACAGGGTTTTCAGGGGCACACCATATATTTT; cdr3_aa: CASSLGGQGFQGHTIYF
clone_size: NA; d_call: NA; v_call: TRBV18; j_call: TRBJ1-1; cdr3_nt: TGTGCCAGCTCACCGCGGCGCTTGAACACTGAAGCTTTCTTT; cdr3_aa: CASSPRRLNTEAFF
clone_size: few; d_call: TRBD1; v_call: TRBV18; j_call: TRBJ1-6; cdr3_nt: TGTGCCAGCTCACCGAGAGACGGACAGGGAGGGTCACCCCTCCACTTT; cdr3_aa: CASSPRDGQGGSPLHF
clone_size: NA; d_call: NA; v_call: TRBV6-2/TRBV6-3; j_call: TRBJ1-1; cdr3_nt: TGTGCCAGCAGTTACGGGACGTTTTACACTGAAGCTTTCTTT; cdr3_aa: CASSYGTFYTEAFF
clone_size: NA; d_call: NA; v_call: TRBV7-9; j_call: TRBJ2-5; cdr3_nt: TGTGCCAGCCTAAATCCAGAGTGGGGAGAGACCCAGTACTTC; cdr3_aa: CASLNPEWGETQYF
clone_size: NA; d_call: NA; v_call: TRBV7-2; j_call: TRBJ2-1; cdr3_nt: TGTGCCAGCAGCGACTACGTACCCTCCTACAATGAGCAGTTCTTC; cdr3_aa: CASSDYVPSYNEQFF